Listed below are T cell receptor beta chains from one sample, sequenced in a study of OX40 agonist ivuxolimab in advanced cancers. Here immunoSEQ multiplex PCR was the method, and the copy in TCRdb shows in-frame clones only, minus some. The table lists 75,000 to 95,000 clones, 92% of them singletons, with around 0.5% in the top ten. Here the sequenced sample was CD4+ or CD8+ T cells sorted from blood, taken in a trial of the OX40 agonist ivuxolimab. These receptor sequences come from an adult with an advanced solid tumor such as melanoma, head and neck, liver or kidney cancer. Both conserved end residues are part of each CDR3. Each record gives: D gene, J gene, V gene, clone size, CDR3 DNA, CDR3 protein. The D gene is left open where the match is weak. Rows give clone size only sometimes, using once, few, many, or a class for an expanded clone.

D gene: -
J gene: TRBJ2-7
V gene: TRBV9
clone size: -
CDR3 DNA: TGTGCCAGCAGCGTAGGGAGTACCCCCTACGAGCAGTACTTC
CDR3 protein: CASSVGSTPYEQYF

D gene: -
J gene: TRBJ1-5
V gene: TRBV10-3
clone size: once
CDR3 DNA: TGTGCCATCAGTGAGGGCCCTTCGAATCAGCCCCAGCATTTT
CDR3 protein: CAISEGPSNQPQHF

D gene: -
J gene: TRBJ2-5
V gene: TRBV10-3
clone size: -
CDR3 DNA: TGTGCCACCCGATTGAGTGGGGGCCTAGAGACCCAGTACTTC
CDR3 protein: CATRLSGGLETQYF

D gene: TRBD1
J gene: TRBJ2-1
V gene: TRBV7-9
clone size: -
CDR3 DNA: TGTGCCAGCAGCTTAGGGCAGGGGGTACCCTACAATGAGCAGTTCTTC
CDR3 protein: CASSLGQGVPYNEQFF

D gene: TRBD1
J gene: TRBJ2-5
V gene: TRBV5-1
clone size: -
CDR3 DNA: TGCGCCAGCAGCTTGGCCCAGGATAGGGGGCAGCGGGAGACCCAGTACTTC
CDR3 protein: CASSLAQDRGQRETQYF

D gene: -
J gene: TRBJ1-1
V gene: TRBV19
clone size: -
CDR3 DNA: TGTGCCAGTAGTATGGTTGTGGGCAGGAACACTGAAGCTTTCTTT
CDR3 protein: CASSMVVGRNTEAFF

D gene: TRBD1
J gene: TRBJ2-5
V gene: TRBV6-5
clone size: -
CDR3 DNA: TGTGCCAGCAGTAGACCGACAGGGGGGGAGACCCAGTACTTC
CDR3 protein: CASSRPTGGETQYF

D gene: -
J gene: TRBJ1-2
V gene: TRBV5-4
clone size: -
CDR3 DNA: TGTGCCAGCAGCACCGACAGCTATGGCTACACCTTC
CDR3 protein: CASSTDSYGYTF

D gene: -
J gene: TRBJ2-7
V gene: TRBV30
clone size: -
CDR3 DNA: TGTGCCTGGAGTTCACGGGACACCTACTCCTACGAGCAGTACTTC
CDR3 protein: CAWSSRDTYSYEQYF

D gene: -
J gene: TRBJ1-5
V gene: TRBV6-6
clone size: -
CDR3 DNA: TGTGCCAGCAGTTACTCGACCCAGAGCAATCAGCCCCAGCATTTT
CDR3 protein: CASSYSTQSNQPQHF

D gene: -
J gene: TRBJ2-1
V gene: TRBV10-1
clone size: -
CDR3 DNA: TGCGCCAGCAGTGATGAAGCCGGTCCGACCGATGAGCAGTTCTTC
CDR3 protein: CASSDEAGPTDEQFF

D gene: TRBD1
J gene: TRBJ1-2
V gene: TRBV4-1
clone size: -
CDR3 DNA: TGCGCCAGCAGCCAAGTCCAGAGACAGGGGGGAGGCTACACCTTC
CDR3 protein: CASSQVQRQGGGYTF

D gene: -
J gene: TRBJ1-1
V gene: TRBV13
clone size: -
CDR3 DNA: TGTGCCAGCAGCTTAGAGAGGAACACTGAAGCTTTCTTT
CDR3 protein: CASSLERNTEAFF

D gene: -
J gene: TRBJ1-4
V gene: TRBV7-9
clone size: -
CDR3 DNA: TGTGCCAGCAGCTTATTATCTTCCCCTGAAAAACTGTTTTTT
CDR3 protein: CASSLLSSPEKLFF

D gene: -
J gene: TRBJ1-1
V gene: TRBV9
clone size: -
CDR3 DNA: TGTGCCAGCAGCCAAAGTAGGGATGGGAACACTGAAGCTTTCTTT
CDR3 protein: CASSQSRDGNTEAFF

D gene: -
J gene: TRBJ2-7
V gene: TRBV6-5
clone size: -
CDR3 DNA: TGTGCCAGCAGTGTCGCCCTCTACGAGCAGTACTTC
CDR3 protein: CASSVALYEQYF

D gene: -
J gene: TRBJ1-1
V gene: TRBV5-4
clone size: once
CDR3 DNA: TGTGCCAGCAGCTTTTTTGGGGTGAACACTGAAGCTTTCTTT
CDR3 protein: CASSFFGVNTEAFF

D gene: -
J gene: TRBJ2-7
V gene: TRBV5-1
clone size: -
CDR3 DNA: TGCGCCAGCTCCAGGTGGCAGGGGACCAACGAGCAGTACTTC
CDR3 protein: CASSRWQGTNEQYF

D gene: -
J gene: TRBJ1-1
V gene: TRBV30
clone size: -
CDR3 DNA: TGTGCCTGGAGTGTATCAGGGATCACGGCTTTCTTT
CDR3 protein: CAWSVSGITAFF

D gene: -
J gene: TRBJ2-1
V gene: TRBV10-3
clone size: -
CDR3 DNA: TGTGCCATCACGAGGGCAGGAGACGTCAATGAGCAGTTCTTC
CDR3 protein: CAITRAGDVNEQFF

D gene: TRBD1
J gene: TRBJ1-6
V gene: TRBV5-1
clone size: -
CDR3 DNA: TGCGCCAGTCAGCCGGGACAGGGAAATTCACCCCTCCACTTT
CDR3 protein: CASQPGQGNSPLHF

D gene: -
J gene: TRBJ2-5
V gene: TRBV5-1
clone size: -
CDR3 DNA: TGCGCCAACAACACACCGCAAGAGACCCAGTACTTC
CDR3 protein: CANNTPQETQYF

D gene: TRBD1
J gene: TRBJ1-5
V gene: TRBV6-5
clone size: -
CDR3 DNA: TGTGCCAGCAGGCCCGACAGGGGTACTCAGCCCCAGCATTTT
CDR3 protein: CASRPDRGTQPQHF

D gene: -
J gene: TRBJ1-5
V gene: TRBV6-1
clone size: -
CDR3 DNA: TGTGCCAGCAGTGAAGCAAGAGGTGGTCTGACTAATCAGCCCCAGCATTTT
CDR3 protein: CASSEARGGLTNQPQHF

D gene: -
J gene: TRBJ2-7
V gene: TRBV5-1
clone size: few
CDR3 DNA: TGCGCCAGCACCCAGGGGGGCACAGCGTCCGCCTACGAGCAGTACTTC
CDR3 protein: CASTQGGTASAYEQYF

D gene: -
J gene: TRBJ2-6
V gene: TRBV30
clone size: -
CDR3 DNA: TGTGCCTGGACCCTCTCTGGGGCCAACGTCCTGACTTTC
CDR3 protein: CAWTLSGANVLTF

D gene: TRBD2
J gene: TRBJ2-7
V gene: TRBV11-3
clone size: -
CDR3 DNA: TGTGCCAGCAGCGATGGCGGGAGGGCGACCTACGAGCAGTACTTC
CDR3 protein: CASSDGGRATYEQYF

D gene: -
J gene: TRBJ1-1
V gene: TRBV7-6
clone size: -
CDR3 DNA: TGTGCCAGCAGCTTGGACAAGAACACTGAAGCTTTCTTT
CDR3 protein: CASSLDKNTEAFF

D gene: -
J gene: TRBJ1-5
V gene: TRBV4-2
clone size: -
CDR3 DNA: TGTGCCAGCAGCTTGGGGTCCCCCATAGGGGCCCAGCATTTT
CDR3 protein: CASSLGSPIGAQHF

D gene: -
J gene: TRBJ2-7
V gene: TRBV30
clone size: -
CDR3 DNA: TGTGCCTGGAGCGGCAGTAACGAGCAGTACTTC
CDR3 protein: CAWSGSNEQYF

D gene: -
J gene: TRBJ2-3
V gene: TRBV10-3
clone size: -
CDR3 DNA: TGTGCCATCAGTGAGCGGGCAGTTGGGCCAGATACGCAGTATTTT
CDR3 protein: CAISERAVGPDTQYF

D gene: -
J gene: TRBJ2-7
V gene: TRBV5-1
clone size: -
CDR3 DNA: TGCGCCAGCAGCTGGGGGGGCCAGTCCTACGAGCAGTACTTC
CDR3 protein: CASSWGGQSYEQYF

D gene: -
J gene: TRBJ1-2
V gene: TRBV15
clone size: once
CDR3 DNA: TGTGCCACCAGCAGACCCGACAGGACAGATTCTGGCTACACCTTC
CDR3 protein: CATSRPDRTDSGYTF

D gene: TRBD1
J gene: TRBJ2-5
V gene: TRBV9
clone size: few
CDR3 DNA: TGTGCCAGCAGCGGGACCGGGACAGGGGATCTTTGGGAGACCCAGTACTTC
CDR3 protein: CASSGTGTGDLWETQYF

D gene: -
J gene: TRBJ1-4
V gene: TRBV6-5
clone size: -
CDR3 DNA: TGTGCCAGCAGTGAGGGACCCGAAAAACTGTTTTTT
CDR3 protein: CASSEGPEKLFF

D gene: -
J gene: TRBJ1-2
V gene: TRBV5-1
clone size: -
CDR3 DNA: TGCGCCAGCAGCTCCTCGGCCACTAACTATGGCTACACCTTC
CDR3 protein: CASSSSATNYGYTF

D gene: TRBD1
J gene: TRBJ2-7
V gene: TRBV9
clone size: -
CDR3 DNA: TGTGTCAGCAGCCCAGGGACAGTAGTAACCTACGAGCAGTACTTC
CDR3 protein: CVSSPGTVVTYEQYF